These 24 T cell receptor beta chains originate from one sample sequenced in a study of CD4 and CD8 cells across lung adenocarcinoma regions. TCRdb itself ran the PCR reads through MiXCR, one entry per CDR3 protein. Counted here are some 9,600 distinct CDR3 sequences, around 50% occurring once; the ten biggest clones make up 15% to 20%. What was sequenced was CD4+ T cells from the margin of a lung tumor. All receptors come from a female donor with lung adenocarcinoma. The CD4 and CD8 labels of this study may be unreliable.

Judged by abundance, this clonotype is medium-sized. The CDR3 bases are TGTGCCAGCAGACTCGACGGGGAGCAGTTCTTC. It is translated as CASRLDGEQFF. This rearrangement joins TRBV7-6 to TRBJ2-1; no firm D call. From germline, CDR1 is SGHVS and CDR2 FNYEAQ. Trimming cost V 6 bases and J 10 bases, with 10 bases left between them. The CDR3 extends over 11 amino acids.

J is TRBJ2-3 and V is TRBV4-1; 10 bases align to TRBD2. CDR1 and CDR2 (germline): MGHRA, YSYEKL. J gave up 4 bases and V 4 bases, and 11 bases lay outside the gene matches. This CDR3 has 17 residues. This CDR3 is CASSRILKREGADTQYF. For the CDR3, the DNA is TGCGCCAGCAGCCGGATATTAAAGCGGGAGGGGGCAGATACGCAGTATTTT.

This clonotype was counted a few times. The J gene is TRBJ1-5, the V gene TRBV6-1; 8 nucleotides match TRBD1. This CDR3 is 14 amino acids long. CDR1 and CDR2 from the germline V gene are MNHNS and SASEGT. V trimming: 6 bases; J trimming: 4 bases; junction bases outside the gene matches: 5. For the CDR3, the DNA is TGTGCCAGCAGGCGGACAGGGAGGAATCAGCCCCAGCATTTT. Protein sequence: CASRRTGRNQPQHF.

With respect to this clonotype: Germline and junction disagree at one end, which may indicate a read error. This chain links TRBV27 with TRBJ2-5; 7 bases line up with TRBD2. The length of the CDR3 is 16 residues. The germline V gene encodes CDR1 MNHEY and CDR2 SMNVEV (reference sequence). The CDR3: CASSGRRGFSTETQYF. The CDR3 DNA follows: TGTGCCAGCAGCGGGCGGCGGGGGTTTAGCACAGAGACGCAGTACTTC.

Of note for this clonotype: One end of the junction fails to match germline, which may point to a read error. The chain couples TRBV6-5 to TRBJ2-3, with D perhaps matching TRBD1 or TRBD2 (5 bases each). CDR1 is MNHEY and CDR2 is SVGAGI in the germline V gene. CDR3 length: 14 amino acids. The CDR3 coding sequence is TGTGCCAGCAGTTACGCTCTAGGCGCAGGGACGCTGTATTTT. Protein: CASSYALGAGTLYF.

Concerning this clonotype itself: At one end, the junction sequence differs from germline, possibly due to a read error. The chain couples TRBV6-1 to TRBJ2-5; 10 bases map to TRBD2. The CDR3 sequence is 14 residues long. Germline lookup yields CDR1 MNHNS and CDR2 SASEGT. CDR3 in amino acids: CAGSGGGNKETQYF. CDR3 sequence (DNA): TGTGCGGGCAGCGGGGGGGGAAACAAAGAGACCCAGTATTTC.

Concerning this clonotype: It may be a read error: a sequence one base away is much more abundant. The chain has TRBV15 and TRBJ2-5; D is unresolved. CDR1 and CDR2 (germline): LNHNV, YYDKDF (reference sequence). CDR3 length: 8 amino acids. The CDR3 DNA reads TGTGCCACAAAGACCCAGCACTTC. Translation gives CATKTQHF.

V usage is TRBV27 and J usage is TRBJ2-5, with D tentatively TRBD2 (6 bases). Between the trimmed V and J ends, which lost 8 bases and 11 bases, there was a span of 27 bases. Germline V gene sequence: CDR1 MNHEY, CDR2 SMNVEV (reference sequence). CDR3 length: 15 residues. The CDR3 sequence: CASGIGSGAPDTQYF. CDR3 DNA sequence: TGTGCCAGCGGTATCGGTAGCGGTGCCCCAGATACGCAGTACTTC.

This clonotype occurred a few times. The chain employs TRBV4-1 and TRBJ2-7; weak D call: TRBD2 (5 bases). This CDR3 is built from 15 residues. Between the trimmed V and J ends, which lost 0 bases and 3 bases, there was a span of 12 bases. Germline V lookup: CDR1 MGHRA, CDR2 YSYEKL. The CDR3 DNA reads TGCGCCAGCAGCCAAGATTTGTCACGGGGCTACGAGCAGTACTTC. It translates to CASSQDLSRGYEQYF.

This chain links TRBV6-1 with TRBJ1-2; D is unclear. Germline loops: CDR1 MNHNS, CDR2 SASEGT. CDR3 length: 13 residues. The V end lost 6 bases, the J end lost 4 bases, and 12 bases lay between the germline ends. The CDR3 DNA sequence: TGTGCCAGCAGACCGGCAGACATCTATGGCTACACCTTC. Its translation is CASRPADIYGYTF.

The rearrangement joins TRBV27 to TRBJ2-1; the D gene is possibly TRBD2 (6 bases). The DNA end is a closer match to TRBJ2-7, so the J assignment may be wrong. CDR1 is MNHEY, CDR2 SMNVEV, per germline (reference sequence). The CDR3 totals 15 residues. DNA of the CDR3: TGTGCCAGCAGTCCTCCCGGAGGGAACTCCTACGAGCAGTACTTC. Protein sequence: CASSPPGGNSYEQYF.

This clonotype was counted only a few times. This CDR3 reads CASSERQAKAFF. The CDR3 region has the DNA TGTGCCAGCAGTGAGCGACAGGCTAAAGCTTTCTTT. This chain joins TRBV12-3 or TRBV12-4 and TRBJ1-1; possible D gene TRBD1, 6 bases. V was pared by 5 bases and J by 9 bases, with 13 bases between. This CDR3 has 12 amino acids.

This clonotype is judged large. The chain links TRBV10-1 to TRBJ2-1; unclear D gene. The length of the CDR3 is 12 residues. Trimming removed 4 bases at V and 5 bases at J, with 6 bases between. Germline-derived CDR1 and CDR2 are WNHNN and SYGVQD (reference sequence). DNA of the CDR3: TGCGCCAGCAGTGGACCGGACAATGAGCAGTTCTTC. This encodes CASSGPDNEQFF.

The genes are TRBV10-1 and TRBJ2-3, with 8 bases lining up with TRBD2. The CDR3 totals 15 residues. Germline loops: CDR1 WNHNN, CDR2 SYGVQD (reference sequence). J was trimmed by 12 bases and V by 7 bases; bases with no gene match: 18. CDR3 nucleotide sequence: TGCGCCAGCACCCGGGAGGGCCTAAGAGGAGAGACCCAGTATTTT. As protein: CASTREGLRGETQYF.

By share of the sample, this clonotype is medium-sized. The chain couples TRBV6-1 to TRBJ2-3; TRBD2 aligns across 10 bases. V dropped 5 bases and J dropped 1; count of bases not matched to a gene: 3. The germline gives CDR1 MNHNS, CDR2 SASEGT. The CDR3 extends over 15 amino acids. For the CDR3, the DNA is TGTGCCAGCAGTAAAGGGACTAGCGGCACAGATACGCAGTATTTT. This encodes CASSKGTSGTDTQYF.

This clonotype was observed a handful of times. The chain uses TRBV6-1 and TRBJ2-5; D remains ambiguous. This CDR3 comprises 13 residues. The V end lost 6 bases, the J end lost 10 bases, and 18 bases lay between the germline ends. The germline gives CDR1 MNHNS, CDR2 SASEGT. The CDR3 is CASSPFPTADQYF. The CDR3 DNA is TGTGCCAGCAGCCCCTTTCCTACTGCGGACCAGTACTTC.

This clonotype was counted a few times. The V gene is TRBV7-2, the J gene TRBJ2-1, with 7 bases aligning to TRBD2. The J call is uncertain, as TRBJ2-7 better fits the DNA end. The CDR3 runs 14 residues. Germline CDR1 is SGHTA and CDR2 is FQGNSA. CDR3 residues: CASSLDPSGYEQYF. The CDR3 DNA reads TGTGCCAGCAGCTTAGATCCTAGCGGCTACGAGCAGTACTTC.

This chain joins TRBV29-1 and TRBJ1-2, with 9 bases that match TRBD1. The ends lost 3 bases at V and 4 bases at J; junction bases unmatched: 6. Germline V gives CDR1 SQVTM, CDR2 ANQGSEA. This CDR3 is built from 14 residues. CDR3 DNA: TGCAGCGTTGAGGGGACAGGGAAGGGCTATGGCTACACCTTC. Protein: CSVEGTGKGYGYTF.

The genes are TRBV6-1 and TRBJ2-4; D perhaps matches TRBD2 (5 bases). V lost 7 bases, J lost 12 bases, and 19 bases lay in between. The CDR3 is 13 residues long. Germline V CDR1 and CDR2: MNHNS, SASEGT. The CDR3, as DNA: TGTGCCAGCACCCGAGCGGCAGAAAAGACTCAGTACTTC. It yields the protein CASTRAAEKTQYF.

This clonotype counts as medium-sized. This chain connects TRBV7-2 to TRBJ1-4; 8 bases line up with TRBD1. The CDR3 sequence is 14 residues long. V shed 5 bases, J shed 5 bases, and the junction held 4 bases outside the gene matches. Germline V gene data show CDR1 as SGHTA and CDR2 as FQGNSA. The CDR3 spells CASSRQGPNEKLFF. The CDR3 nucleotides read TGTGCCAGCAGCCGACAGGGGCCGAATGAAAAACTGTTTTTT.

This clonotype was picked up a small number of times. The chain joins TRBV6-1 to TRBJ2-3; TRBD2 matches at 12 bases. With 10 bases clipped from V and 2 bases from J, the junction kept 4 bases outside the gene matches. Germline V CDR1 and CDR2: MNHNS, SASEGT. The CDR3 spans 14 residues. CDR3 loop: CATRLAGDTDTQYF. The CDR3 DNA is TGTGCCACCCGACTAGCGGGGGACACAGATACGCAGTATTTT.

V is TRBV6-1 and J is TRBJ2-1, with D uncertain. Trimming left V 6 bases short and J 6 bases short, with 6 bases between. This CDR3 region has 11 residues. Germline CDR1 is MNHNS and CDR2 is SASEGT. CDR3 in DNA: TGTGCCAGCAGCTTGAGCAATGAGCAGTTCTTC. Protein sequence: CASSLSNEQFF.

J is TRBJ2-3 and V is TRBV10-1, with TRBD2 matching 8 bases. J was trimmed by 11 bases and V by 10 bases; bases with no gene match: 14. Germline-derived CDR1 and CDR2 are WNHNN and SYGVQD (reference sequence). This CDR3 is 13 amino acids long. As DNA, the CDR3 is TGCGCCACGGGACTAGGAGCTAAAAACATGCAGTATTTT. Encoded protein: CATGLGAKNMQYF.

This chain joins TRBV6-1 and TRBJ2-1; 9 nucleotides agree with TRBD1. This CDR3 comprises 16 residues. Germline CDR1 is MNHNS and CDR2 is SASEGT. V lost 4 bases to trimming and J lost 7 bases; unmatched junction nucleotides: 11. The CDR3 DNA sequence: TGTGCCAGCAGTGTCCCGGGGGACAGGGATGAAAATGAGCAGTTCTTC. Its protein product is CASSVPGDRDENEQFF.